This T cell receptor beta chain came from a study of T cell responses to AZD1222 COVID-19 vaccine. The table came from immunoSEQ multiplex PCR; TCRdb's copy has only in-frame clones and leaves some out. The sample lists 150,000 or so clones, roughly nine tenths occurring once. V lost 6 bases, J lost 10 bases, and 13 bases lay in between. This CDR3 has 13 amino acids. Germline loops: CDR1 SNHLY, CDR2 FYNNEI. Findings of the study overall: Epitopes outside B.1.351 and B.1.1.7 mutated regions reportedly drew nearly half of spike TCRs. Among vaccine-associated CD4 TCRs, coverage spanned spike, with dominance at 160-218 and 743-854. No repertoire was sampled before or during the peak T cell response, only after it.

A note on this clone: Its antigen is as yet unknown.

This clonotype was obtained from an adult who received the AZD1222 COVID-19 vaccine. The sequencing here drew on peripheral blood, taken 28 days after the second AZD1222 dose. The V call is TRBV2, the J call TRBJ1-6; no clear D gene. This chain's CDR3 is CASSTRFLSPLHF. Written as DNA, the CDR3 is TGTGCCAGCAGCACCAGGTTCCTGTCACCCCTCCACTTT.